This T cell receptor (beta chain) came from a study of T cell responses to AZD1222 COVID-19 vaccine. V lost 4 bases to trimming and J lost 5 bases; unmatched junction nucleotides: 1. This CDR3 region has 14 residues. Germline V gene sequence: CDR1 LNHDA, CDR2 SQIVND (reference sequence). Assay used: immunoSEQ multiplex PCR; TCRdb lists only in-frame clones, some missing. The data show about 120,000 clones, around 88% seen once. This TCR derives from an adult in good health. The rearrangement uses TRBV19 and TRBJ2-3; 12 bases are a match to TRBD1. This specimen consisted of peripheral blood, obtained on day 0 of AZD1222 vaccination. This CDR3 is CASSRDRGQDTQYF. CDR3 coding DNA: TGTGCCAGTAGTAGGGACAGGGGGCAAGATACGCAGTATTTT. The complete variable domain, with remaining parts taken from reference TRBV19 and TRBJ2-3, reads DGGITQSPKYLFRKEGQNVTLSCEQNLNHDAMYWYRQDPGQGLRLIYYSQIVNDFQKGDIAEGYSVSREKKESFPLTVTSAQKNPTAFYLCASSRDRGQDTQYFGPGTRLTVL.